The next 25 T cell receptor beta chains were all read from a single sample in a study of T cell clusters in autoimmune cytopenias. TRB amplification used approximately 250 ng of peripheral blood genomic DNA. TRB rearrangements were amplified by touch-down multiplex PCR with mixed TRB-A/B primers. TCRdb reanalyzed the multiplex PCR reads and collapses them to one entry per CDR3 protein, without DNA. This sample's table has roughly 1,100 distinct CDR3 sequences. The same sample was also used in a study of T cell repertoires in aging, cancer and after chemotherapy.

Specimen: peripheral blood. The source is a human donor in good health.

This clonotype registers large by frequency. The CDR3 sequence is CASSPLQGARNTIYF. The chain joins TRBV19 to TRBJ1-3. The CDR3 contains 15 residues. The germline V gene has CDR1 LNHDA and CDR2 SQIVND (reference sequence).

By frequency, this clonotype registers medium-sized. The rearrangement uses TRBV13 and TRBJ2-3; TCRdb's D call of TRBD2 is untestable without DNA. Germline-derived CDR1 and CDR2 are PRHDT and FYEKMQ (reference sequence). CDR3 size: 17 residues. CDR3 sequence: CASSSAGASGTTDTQYF.

Considering frequency, this clonotype is large. The chain recombines TRBV29-1 with TRBJ1-1; the D gene TCRdb calls, TRBD1, cannot be checked with no DNA. In germline, CDR1 is SQVTM, CDR2 ANQGSEA. This CDR3 region has 14 residues. The CDR3 sequence: CSVAGITGVTEAFF. Full variable domain (outside the CDR3, taken from reference TRBV29-1 and TRBJ1-1): SAVISQKPSRDICQRGTSLTIQCQVDSQVTMMFWYRQQPGQSLTLIATANQGSEATYESGFVIDKFPISRPNLTFSTLTVSNMSPEDSSIYLCSVAGITGVTEAFFGQGTRLTVV.

Judged by frequency, this clonotype is large. This chain links TRBV18 with TRBJ2-1; the D call of TRBD2 rests on TCRdb alone, since no DNA is present to check it. The CDR3 contains 13 residues. The germline gives CDR1 KGHSH, CDR2 LQKENI. The CDR3 reads CASSPLEGPEQFF.

The V and J genes are TRBV24-1 and TRBJ2-1; TCRdb designates TRBD2, a call that cannot be tested without DNA. The CDR3 runs to 17 residues. Germline CDR1 KGHDR, CDR2 SFDVKD. The CDR3 sequence is CATSDPRAGGSYNEQFF.

Its frequency marks this clonotype as large. J is TRBJ1-2 and V is TRBV19; TCRdb's D call of TRBD1 is untestable without DNA. This CDR3 spans 16 amino acids. Germline V gene data show CDR1 as LNHDA and CDR2 as SQIVND (reference sequence). CDR3 amino acids: CASSIGTGGLVYGYTF.

In terms of frequency, this clonotype is medium-sized. The chain is built from TRBV5-6 and TRBJ1-4; the TRBD1 assignment by TCRdb is unverifiable without DNA. The germline V gene encodes CDR1 SGHDT and CDR2 YYEEEE. The CDR3 covers 16 residues. CDR3 amino acids: CASTRTGRQLGEKLFF.

Measured by frequency, this clonotype is large. The chain recombines TRBV5-5 with TRBJ2-1; without DNA, the TCRdb call of TRBD2 cannot be checked. The CDR3 has 14 amino acids. Germline V gene data show CDR1 as SGHKS and CDR2 as YYEKEE (reference sequence). The CDR3 sequence: CASSLNLAGNEQFF.

This clonotype is labeled large based on frequency. The gene calls are TRBV6-5 and TRBJ1-2. The CDR3 runs 15 residues. Germline-derived CDR1 and CDR2 are MNHEY and SVGAGI. This CDR3 is CASRRGFRANYGYTF.

The chain is built from TRBV10-1 and TRBJ1-6; TCRdb calls TRBD1, which cannot be checked without DNA. There are 18 residues in the CDR3. Germline values: CDR1 WNHNN, CDR2 SYGVQD (reference sequence). The CDR3 sequence is CASSESSGQGSYNSPLHF.

The gene calls are TRBV4-1 and TRBJ1-4; the TCRdb D gene call, TRBD1, has no DNA to confirm it. Germline loops: CDR1 MGHRA, CDR2 YSYEKL. This CDR3 region has 14 residues. The CDR3 reads CASSRSGTHEKLFF.

This clonotype shows up as large by frequency. This CDR3 reads CASSSISAGETQYF. V gene TRBV11-3 combines with J gene TRBJ2-5; TCRdb proposes TRBD1, but this gene call is untestable without DNA. The CDR3 covers 14 residues. From germline, CDR1 is SGHNT and CDR2 YENEEA.

According to its frequency, this clonotype is medium-sized (0.01 to 0.1%). CDR3 sequence: CASSLAASLTLFFSGANVLTF. The chain has TRBV5-4 and TRBJ2-6; TCRdb calls TRBD1, which cannot be checked without DNA. In germline, CDR1 is SGHNT, CDR2 YYREEE (reference sequence). CDR3 length: 21 amino acids.

This clonotype counts as large (0.1 to 1%) by frequency. This chain joins TRBV6-5 and TRBJ2-2; no DNA is available, so the TRBD1 call from TCRdb remains unchecked. Germline V gene data show CDR1 as MNHEY and CDR2 as SVGAGI. CDR3 length: 15 amino acids. CDR3 loop: CASSPMSGLIGELFF.

The chain uses TRBV6-5 and TRBJ2-1. The CDR3 sequence is 12 residues long. Germline assignment: CDR1 MNHEY and CDR2 SVGAGI. CDR3 sequence: CASSASYNEQFF.

This clonotype is called medium-sized (0.01 to 0.1%) based on its frequency. The chain is built from TRBV15 and TRBJ2-7; TCRdb selects TRBD2, and the lack of DNA leaves this call unchecked. The CDR3 sequence is 18 residues long. CDR1 and CDR2 (germline): LNHNV, YYDKDF (reference sequence). The CDR3 is CATSRGYISGASSYEQYF.

This clonotype is called medium-sized (0.01 to 0.1%) based on its frequency. The CDR3 region is CASSPDPRGRGETQYF. V and J are TRBV7-2 and TRBJ2-5; TCRdb outputs TRBD1, but without DNA this stays unchecked. This CDR3 comprises 16 residues. In germline, CDR1 is SGHTA, CDR2 FQGNSA.

Its frequency marks this clonotype as medium-sized. This chain uses TRBV12-3 or TRBV12-4 with TRBJ2-1. The CDR3 is made up of 12 amino acids. The CDR3 loop reads CASSLDGDEQFF.

This clonotype is deemed large by its frequency. This sequence joins TRBV6-5 and TRBJ2-7; the TRBD1 assignment by TCRdb is unverifiable without DNA. Germline V gives CDR1 MNHEY, CDR2 SVGAGI. The CDR3 is made up of 14 amino acids. The CDR3 sequence: CASSVPGSSYEQYF.

The rearrangement uses TRBV15 and TRBJ1-2; lacking DNA, the TRBD1 call made by TCRdb goes unchecked. Germline V CDR1 and CDR2: LNHNV, YYDKDF (reference sequence). The CDR3 contains 14 residues. CDR3 sequence reads: CATSRGQGVYGYTF.

This clonotype is deemed medium-sized by its frequency. The chain links TRBV5-4 to TRBJ2-7; checking the TCRdb D call of TRBD2 is not possible without DNA. CDR1 SGHNT and CDR2 YYREEE come from the germline V gene (reference sequence). This CDR3 contains 15 residues. Here the CDR3 reads CASSFLAGGVNEQYF.

This clonotype is deemed large by its frequency. This chain joins TRBV6-4 and TRBJ1-2; the TCRdb call, TRBD1, lacks DNA for checking. This CDR3 has 13 residues. Germline lookup yields CDR1 MRHNA and CDR2 SNTAGT. The CDR3 reads CASSEVTGGSYTF.

This clonotype ranks as medium-sized in terms of frequency. The rearrangement uses TRBV12-3 or TRBV12-4 and TRBJ2-7; TCRdb calls TRBD2, which cannot be checked without DNA. The CDR3 contains 16 residues. CDR3 protein: CASTDKGAGGGREQYF.

The V and J genes are TRBV19 and TRBJ2-7; the TCRdb call, TRBD1, lacks DNA for checking. The CDR3 runs to 15 residues. Germline CDR1 is LNHDA and CDR2 is SQIVND (reference sequence). CDR3 sequence reads: CASSAGTGGSYEQYF.

Frequency places this clonotype as large. The chain carries TRBV15 and TRBJ1-2. CDR3 size: 15 residues. From germline, CDR1 is LNHNV and CDR2 YYDKDF (reference sequence). The CDR3 sequence is CATSRDRAANYGYTF.